One and the same sample provided the 21 T cell receptor beta chains below, sequenced in a study of blood T cell repertoires in COVID-19. TCRdb's table, derived via immunoSEQ multiplex PCR, lists solely in-frame clones and lacks some. Seen here are under 300,000 clones, 80% to 90% observed once, and the top ten hold 6.2%. Source material: peripheral blood. Source of these receptors: a man aged 60-69 years with acute or convalescent COVID-19.

This chain links TRBV4-3 with TRBJ1-2, with no clear D. Trimming shortened V by 0 bases and J by 7 bases, and 15 bases separated the two germline ends. This CDR3 comprises 15 residues. Germline-derived CDR1 and CDR2 are LGHNA and YSLEER. Here the CDR3 DNA reads TGCGCCAGCAGCCAAGATTCTAGGAGGGAAGGTGGCTACACCTTC. Translation gives CASSQDSRREGGYTF.

The V and J genes are TRBV10-3 and TRBJ1-5; 7 positions agree with TRBD1. The germline V gene encodes CDR1 ENHRY and CDR2 SYGVKD. V lost 0 bases, J lost 0 bases, and 8 bases stayed unmatched. The CDR3 runs 18 residues. The CDR3 DNA sequence: TGTGCCATCAGTGAGTCGATGGGGGGACAGATTAGCAATCAGCCCCAGCATTTT. It specifies CAISESMGGQISNQPQHF.

The chain combines TRBV7-2 with TRBJ1-2; 8 bases map to TRBD1. Germline-derived CDR1 and CDR2 are SGHTA and FQGNSA. CDR3 length: 14 residues. The ends lost 5 bases at V and 8 bases at J; junction bases unmatched: 10. The CDR3 nucleotides are TGTGCCAGCAGCCCCACCGGACAGGGAGCCGGCTACACCTTC. It is translated as CASSPTGQGAGYTF.

V usage is TRBV28 and J usage is TRBJ2-2; D possibly corresponds to TRBD2 (5 bases). CDR1 and CDR2 from the germline V gene are MDHEN and SYDVKM. V lost 6 bases and J 2 bases, leaving 16 bases between the germline ends. This CDR3 comprises 16 residues. The CDR3 coding sequence is TGTGCCAGCAGCCCCCCTGGACTCGGAAACACCGGGGAGCTGTTTTTT. Protein product: CASSPPGLGNTGELFF.

Here the CDR3 reads CATKGGAGLPSYEQYF. CDR3 DNA: TGCGCCACGAAGGGCGGTGCGGGGTTACCCTCCTACGAGCAGTACTTC. This chain uses TRBV5-1 with TRBJ2-7; TRBD2 is a possible D gene (6 bases). This CDR3 region has 16 residues. Per germline, CDR1 SGHRS and CDR2 YFSETQ. The ends were cut back, 9 bases at V and 0 bases at J, with 22 bases in the middle.

This chain uses TRBV18 with TRBJ2-1; the match to TRBD1 covers 7 bases. The CDR3 covers 15 residues. Germline lookup yields CDR1 KGHSH and CDR2 LQKENI. Trimming at V came to 3 bases and at J to 6 bases, leaving 8 bases not matched to a gene. CDR3 residues: CASSPRDRAFNEQFF. The CDR3 bases are TGTGCCAGCTCACCCCGAGACAGGGCTTTCAATGAGCAGTTCTTC.

The chain joins TRBV11-2 to TRBJ1-2; 7 positions match TRBD1. Germline V gene sequence: CDR1 SGHAT, CDR2 FQNNGV. V lost 4 bases to trimming and J lost 5 bases; unmatched junction nucleotides: 7. This CDR3 has 14 amino acids. CDR3 amino acids: CASSYTGVGYGYTF. Here the CDR3 DNA reads TGTGCCAGCAGCTATACAGGGGTCGGATATGGCTACACCTTC.

The chain carries TRBV27 and TRBJ2-7, with D possibly matching TRBD2 (5 bases). Trimming cost V 6 bases and J 4 bases, with 13 bases left between them. The CDR3 length is 13 residues. From germline, CDR1 is MNHEY and CDR2 SMNVEV (reference sequence). In DNA form, the CDR3 reads TGTGCCAGCAGAAAAGCGGCAGGTTACGAGCAGTACTTC. Residues: CASRKAAGYEQYF.

The chain recombines TRBV5-4 with TRBJ1-4; D is undetermined. This CDR3 spans 14 amino acids. Germline V lookup: CDR1 SGHNT, CDR2 YYREEE (reference sequence). V lost 0 bases, J lost 8 bases, and 11 bases lay in between. The CDR3 loop reads CASSLEPAGEKLFF. The CDR3 DNA follows: TGTGCCAGCAGCTTGGAACCCGCGGGAGAAAAACTGTTTTTT. The entire variable domain, with the rest obtained from reference TRBV5-4 and TRBJ1-4, is as follows: ETGVTQSPTHLIKTRGQQVTLRCSSQSGHNTVSWYQQALGQGPQFIFQYYREEENGRGNFPPRFSGLQFPNYSSELNVNALELDDSALYLCASSLEPAGEKLFFGSGTQLSVL.

The chain uses TRBV5-1 and TRBJ2-7; no definite D call. V was clipped by 5 bases and J by 4 bases, with 13 bases between them. Germline V CDR1 and CDR2: SGHRS, YFSETQ. This CDR3 has 13 amino acids. The CDR3 spells CASRVESKYEQYF. The CDR3 DNA reads as TGCGCCAGCAGGGTGGAGTCTAAATACGAGCAGTACTTC.

This sequence joins TRBV5-4 and TRBJ1-1; 7 nucleotides align to TRBD1. Germline CDR1 and CDR2: SGHNT and YYREEE (reference sequence). The V and J ends lost 1 base and 1 base, in that order; junction bases with no gene match: 4. The CDR3 spans 15 residues. The DNA for the CDR3 is TGTGCCAGCAGCTTGAAGGGGGCCACGAACACTGAAGCTTTCTTT. Protein sequence: CASSLKGATNTEAFF.

The count of this clone is one. The chain recombines TRBV6-2 or TRBV6-3 with TRBJ1-6, with D possibly matching TRBD1 (5 bases). The CDR3 extends over 15 amino acids. The germline V and J ends were trimmed by 5 bases and 10 bases, with 18 bases remaining between them. Per germline, CDR1 MNHEY and CDR2 SVGEGT. This chain's CDR3 is CASSGYGGSSSPLHF. The CDR3 coding sequence is TGTGCCAGCAGTGGGTACGGGGGGAGTAGCTCACCCCTCCACTTT.

This clone has only a few counts. The chain has TRBV7-2 and TRBJ1-6; D may be TRBD1 (6 bases). Germline-derived CDR1 and CDR2 are SGHTA and FQGNSA. This CDR3 is 12 amino acids long. The ends were cut back, 5 bases at V and 14 bases at J, with 13 bases in the middle. In nucleotides, the CDR3 is TGTGCCAGCAGCAAGGACAGTATCTCCCTCCACTTT. Protein product: CASSKDSISLHF.

This rearrangement joins TRBV7-3 to TRBJ2-2; D may be TRBD1 (6 bases). In germline, CDR1 is SGHTA, CDR2 FQGTGA. This CDR3 region has 14 residues. Deletions cut 3 bases from V and 5 bases from J, with 10 bases between. The chain's CDR3 is CASSFNRDTGELFF. The DNA of the CDR3 is TGTGCCAGCAGCTTCAACAGGGATACCGGGGAGCTGTTTTTT.

The V and J genes are TRBV6-5 and TRBJ2-7; D is uncertain. V gave up 10 bases and J gave up 3 bases, with 13 bases separating them. The CDR3 contains 12 residues. Germline CDR1 MNHEY, CDR2 SVGAGI. The CDR3, as DNA: TGTGCCACCCGAGAGACTGTCTACGAGCAGTACTTC. Its translation is CATRETVYEQYF.

This chain uses TRBV10-1 with TRBJ2-7; 9 nucleotides match TRBD2. In germline, CDR1 is WNHNN, CDR2 SYGVQD (reference sequence). The CDR3 totals 15 residues. The CDR3 DNA reads as TGCGCGCCCAGGGTGGAGCTAGCGGGATCCTACGAGCAGTACTTC. Translated: CAPRVELAGSYEQYF.

The rearrangement links TRBV3-1 (or the pseudogene TRBV3-2) to TRBJ2-5; 11 bases agree with TRBD2. The CDR3 extends over 16 amino acids. The junction had 5 bases not matched to a gene; V was cut back by 1 base and J by 4 bases. CDR1 and CDR2 from the germline V gene are LGHDT and YNNKEL (reference sequence). The CDR3 reads CASSQGTSGSSETQYF. The CDR3 DNA reads TGTGCCAGCAGCCAAGGAACTAGCGGGAGCTCAGAGACCCAGTACTTC.

This chain links TRBV5-1 with TRBJ2-5; D uncertain. CDR1 is SGHRS, CDR2 YFSETQ, per germline. Trimming stripped 5 bases from V and 2 bases from J, with 13 bases between. The CDR3 is 14 residues long. CDR3 sequence reads: CASSTSGGQETQYF. CDR3 DNA: TGCGCCAGCAGTACCTCCGGCGGACAAGAGACCCAGTACTTC.

The chain employs TRBV6-2 or TRBV6-3 and TRBJ2-7, with 7 bases fitting TRBD1. Trimming cost V 4 bases and J 0 bases; bases outside gene matches: 9. CDR1 MNHEY and CDR2 SVGEGT come from the germline V gene. This CDR3 region has 16 residues. The CDR3 reads CASSFRQGNSSYEQYF. The CDR3, as DNA: TGTGCCAGCAGTTTCCGACAGGGAAATAGCTCCTACGAGCAGTACTTC.

This chain connects TRBV11-2 to TRBJ1-4; 9 bases match TRBD1. The CDR3 is 15 residues long. V was pared by 1 base and J by 11 bases, with 8 bases of the junction left unmatched. CDR1 and CDR2 (germline): SGHAT, FQNNGV. The CDR3: CASSLVGTGMGKLFF. Here the CDR3 DNA reads TGTGCCAGCAGCTTAGTGGGGACAGGGATGGGGAAACTGTTTTTT.

CDR3 loop: CASSPPGDHQPQHF. The CDR3 DNA reads TGTGCCAGCAGCCCCCCAGGGGATCATCAGCCCCAGCATTTT. This chain joins TRBV7-2 and TRBJ1-5; D possibly corresponds to TRBD1 (6 bases). The length of the CDR3 is 14 residues. V was trimmed by 5 bases and J by 5 bases, leaving 13 bases between them. Looked up from germline, CDR1 is SGHTA and CDR2 is FQGNSA.